This T cell receptor (beta chain) was documented in a study of cytomegalovirus exposure and HLA in healthy donors. The PCR ran on 60 Vbeta and 13 Jbeta primers. As processed by the authors: Approximately 72 million unique TCR beta chains, roughly 11 million of them shared, were counted by a later analysis. The table came from immunoSEQ multiplex PCR; TCRdb's copy has only in-frame clones and leaves some out. V, J and clone size were drawn from that table, and D and trimming were deduced from the DNA. The sample includes roughly 140,000 clones, around four fifths of them seen just once. Study results and limitations: Immune exposure data for these donors was limited to CMV serostatus.

This clone turned up a few times. Its cognate antigen is unknown. It was healthy bone marrow donors who served as donors. This CDR3 region has 16 residues. The germline V gene has CDR1 MDHEN and CDR2 SYDVKM. Trimming at V came to 2 bases and at J to 5 bases, leaving 10 bases not matched to a gene. This sequence originates from a male donor in good health and CMV-seronegative. Specimen: PBMCs. The chain joins TRBV28 to TRBJ1-1, with 8 bases aligning to TRBD1. The CDR3 DNA follows: TGTGCCAGCAGTTTAAGCGGGACAGGTAAAAGAACTGAAGCTTTCTTT. It codes for CASSLSGTGKRTEAFF.